This is a list of T cell receptor beta chains from one sample in a study of blood T cell repertoires in COVID-19. Libraries were prepared by immunoSEQ multiplex PCR; TCRdb keeps only in-frame clonotypes and omits some of them. The sample consists of tens of thousands of clones, 91% of them appearing once. Sequences were obtained from peripheral blood. All receptors derive from a woman aged 80 or older with acute or convalescent COVID-19. Both conserved end residues are part of each CDR3. The D gene is left open where the match is weak. The size field is filled for only some rows; it gives once, few, many or a size class.

j_gene	abundance	d_gene	v_gene	CDR3nt	CDR3aa
TRBJ1-2	few	.	TRBV2	TGTGCCAGCAGGATGGACAGCTATGGCTACACCTTC	CASRMDSYGYTF
TRBJ1-2	once	.	TRBV5-1	TGCGCCAGCAGCTTGGATAGCAGGGTTGTTCCCGGCTACACCTTC	CASSLDSRVVPGYTF
TRBJ2-2	.	.	TRBV6-5	TGTGCCAGCAGTTACACTCTCACCGGGGAGCTGTTTTTT	CASSYTLTGELFF
TRBJ1-3	.	.	TRBV7-2	TGTGCCAGCAGCTTAGGCGGGCTTGGAAACACCATATATTTT	CASSLGGLGNTIYF
TRBJ1-1	.	.	TRBV21-1	TGTGCCAGCAGTCCTGGGCAGGGGATAACGTACACTGAAGCTTTCTTT	CASSPGQGITYTEAFF
TRBJ1-2	.	.	TRBV7-9	TGTGCCAGCAGCTTAGACGGAGCAGCCTATGGCTACACCTTC	CASSLDGAAYGYTF
TRBJ1-5	.	.	TRBV6-5	TGTGCCAGCAGACAGACAGGCCACAATCAGCCCCAGCATTTT	CASRQTGHNQPQHF
TRBJ2-1	.	TRBD1	TRBV6-1	TGTGCCAGCAGTGACCGGACAGGCCCAACATACAATGAGCAGTTCTTC	CASSDRTGPTYNEQFF
TRBJ2-2	.	TRBD1	TRBV7-2	TGTGCCAGCAGCTCCGTCGGACAGGGTGACACCGGGGAGCTGTTTTTT	CASSSVGQGDTGELFF
TRBJ1-2	.	.	TRBV7-2	TGTGCCAGCAGCCCGGACATTAACTATGGCTACACCTTC	CASSPDINYGYTF
TRBJ2-7	.	TRBD1	TRBV18	TGTGCCAGCTCAGACAGGGGGATGGACGAGCAGTACTTC	CASSDRGMDEQYF
TRBJ2-7	.	TRBD1	TRBV12-5	TGTGCTAGTGGTTTGGGCTTGGTCCAGGGGGCCACCTACGAGCAGTACTTC	CASGLGLVQGATYEQYF
TRBJ1-1	.	TRBD1	TRBV10-3	TGTGCCATCAGGAGACAGGGGGAGGACACTGAAGCTTTCTTT	CAIRRQGEDTEAFF
TRBJ2-3	.	TRBD2	TRBV9	TGTGCCAGCAGCTTTCTAGCGGGCCCCACAGATACGCAGTATTTT	CASSFLAGPTDTQYF
TRBJ1-2	.	.	TRBV4-1	TGCGCCAGCAGCCAACAGGGGAACTATGGCTACACCTTC	CASSQQGNYGYTF
TRBJ1-1	.	.	TRBV11-2	TGTGCCAGCAGCTTATTTGGCAGTGTGAACACTGAAGCTTTCTTT	CASSLFGSVNTEAFF
TRBJ2-1	.	TRBD2	TRBV7-3	TGTGCCAGCAGCACGATAGCGGGGGGTATAAATGAGCAGTTCTTC	CASSTIAGGINEQFF
TRBJ2-6	once	.	TRBV29-1	TGCAGCGTCCCGGGTCGTGGAGGGGCTGGGGCCAACGTCCTGACTTTC	CSVPGRGGAGANVLTF
TRBJ1-4	.	TRBD1	TRBV5-1	TGCGCCAGCAGCAGCGGACAGGTGACTAATGAAAAACTGTTTTTT	CASSSGQVTNEKLFF
TRBJ2-6	few	.	TRBV7-2	TGTGCCAGCAGCTTAGGGGTGGTAGCCTCTGGGGCCAACGTCCTGACTTTC	CASSLGVVASGANVLTF